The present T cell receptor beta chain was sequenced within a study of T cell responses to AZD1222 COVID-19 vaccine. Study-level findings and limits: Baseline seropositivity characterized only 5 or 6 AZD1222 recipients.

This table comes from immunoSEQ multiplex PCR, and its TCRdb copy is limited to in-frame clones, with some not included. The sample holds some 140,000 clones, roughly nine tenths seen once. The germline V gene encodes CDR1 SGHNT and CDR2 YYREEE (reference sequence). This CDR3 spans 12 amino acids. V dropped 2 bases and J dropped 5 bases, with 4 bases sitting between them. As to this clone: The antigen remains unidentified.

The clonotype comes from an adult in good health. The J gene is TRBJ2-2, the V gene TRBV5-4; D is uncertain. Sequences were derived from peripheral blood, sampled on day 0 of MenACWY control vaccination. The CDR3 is CASSFGTGELFF. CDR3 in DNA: TGTGCCAGCAGCTTTGGGACCGGGGAGCTGTTTTTT.